This record concerns one T cell receptor (beta chain) sequence. Together with a sample-barcoded 5' primer, a J-beta primer mix was included in a second PCR lasting about 6 to 11 cycles. TCRdb re-called the 5' RACE reads through MiXCR, storing one row per CDR3 protein. The sample gives 790,000 or so distinct CDR3 sequences, more than 35% of which show up once; 18% is in the top ten. The sample comes from a study of blood T cells in healthy people across ages. The sequenced sample was blood. This receptor was obtained from a man at least 80 years old in good health.

CDR3 residues: CASSLGSRGSDTQYF. DNA for the CDR3: TGTGCCAGCAGTTTGGGATCTAGGGGGTCAGATACGCAGTATTTT. This rearrangement joins TRBV12-3 or TRBV12-4 to TRBJ2-3, with D tentatively TRBD1 (6 bases). The ends were cut back, 3 bases at V and 4 bases at J, with 14 bases in the middle. The length of the CDR3 is 15 residues.